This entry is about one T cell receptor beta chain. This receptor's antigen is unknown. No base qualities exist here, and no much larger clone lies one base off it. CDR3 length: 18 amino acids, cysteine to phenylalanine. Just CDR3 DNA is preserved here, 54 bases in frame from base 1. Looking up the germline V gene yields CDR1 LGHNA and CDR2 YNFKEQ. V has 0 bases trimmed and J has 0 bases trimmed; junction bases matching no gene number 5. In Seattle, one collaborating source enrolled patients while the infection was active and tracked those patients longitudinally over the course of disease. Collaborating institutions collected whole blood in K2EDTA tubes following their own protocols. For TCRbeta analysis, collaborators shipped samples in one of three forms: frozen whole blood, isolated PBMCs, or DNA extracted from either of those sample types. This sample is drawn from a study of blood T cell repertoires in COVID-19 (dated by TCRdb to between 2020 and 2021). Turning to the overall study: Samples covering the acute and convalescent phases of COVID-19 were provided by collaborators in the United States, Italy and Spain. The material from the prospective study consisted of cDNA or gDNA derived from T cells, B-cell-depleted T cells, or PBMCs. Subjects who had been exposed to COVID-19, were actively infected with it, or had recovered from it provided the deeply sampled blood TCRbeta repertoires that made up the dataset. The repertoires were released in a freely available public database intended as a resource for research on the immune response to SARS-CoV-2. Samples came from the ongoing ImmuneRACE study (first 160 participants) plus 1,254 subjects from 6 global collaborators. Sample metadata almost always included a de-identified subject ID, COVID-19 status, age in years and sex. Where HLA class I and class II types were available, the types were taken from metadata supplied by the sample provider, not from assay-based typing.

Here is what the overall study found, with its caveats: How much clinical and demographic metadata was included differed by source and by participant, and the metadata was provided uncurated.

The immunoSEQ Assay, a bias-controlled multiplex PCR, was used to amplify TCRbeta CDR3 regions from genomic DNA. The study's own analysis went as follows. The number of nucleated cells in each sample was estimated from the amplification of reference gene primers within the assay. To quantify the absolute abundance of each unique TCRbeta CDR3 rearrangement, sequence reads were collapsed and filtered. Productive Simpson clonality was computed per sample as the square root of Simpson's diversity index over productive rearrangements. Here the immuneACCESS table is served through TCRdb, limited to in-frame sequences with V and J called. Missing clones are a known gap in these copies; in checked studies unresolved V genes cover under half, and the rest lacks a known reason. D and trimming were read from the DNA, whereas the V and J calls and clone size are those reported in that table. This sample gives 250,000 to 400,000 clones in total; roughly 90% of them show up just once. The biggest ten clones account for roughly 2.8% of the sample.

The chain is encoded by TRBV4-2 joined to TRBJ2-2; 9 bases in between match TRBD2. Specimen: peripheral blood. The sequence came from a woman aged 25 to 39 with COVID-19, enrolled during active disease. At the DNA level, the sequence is TGTGCCAGCAGCCAAGAACGGCTAGCGGGACCGAACACCGGGGAGCTGTTTTTT. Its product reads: CASSQERLAGPNTGELFF.